The rows below give T cell receptor beta chains drawn from one sample of a study of CD8 T cells in Susac syndrome. TCRdb recomputed calls from the immunoSEQ multiplex PCR reads with MiXCR, one row per CDR3 protein. This sample has about 210,000 distinct CDR3 sequences, with 95% found just once. Sequenced material: CD4+ T cells from PBMCs. Source of these receptors: a human donor with multiple sclerosis. Each CDR3 is given with its conserved first and last residue. A D gene is named only where the DNA matches it firmly. Size is omitted from some rows. Given values are once, few, many or a class for expanded clones.

D,V,size,J,DNA,CDR3
NA,TRBV30,NA,TRBJ2-1,TGTGCCTGGAGGGGCTTGAACTCCTACAATGAGCAGTTCTTC,CAWRGLNSYNEQFF
NA,TRBV5-6,NA,TRBJ2-3,TGTGCCAGCAGCCTCCGGCTAGCTCCCATTCAGCCCTTCACAGATACGCAGTATTTT,CASSLRLAPIQPFTDTQYF
NA,TRBV13,NA,TRBJ2-5,TGTGCCAGCAGCTTAGGGATGGACGAGACCCAGTACTTC,CASSLGMDETQYF
TRBD2,TRBV28,few,TRBJ2-7,TGTGCCAGCAGGAATAGCGGGAGTTCCTACGAGCAGTACTTC,CASRNSGSSYEQYF
NA,TRBV9,NA,TRBJ2-5,TGTGCCAGCAGCACTAGGGGGTGGGAACAAGAGACCCAGTACTTC,CASSTRGWEQETQYF
NA,TRBV19,NA,TRBJ2-1,TGTGCCAGTAGTACGTACCTCGTCGGGGCCCGGAATGAGCAGTTCTTC,CASSTYLVGARNEQFF
NA,TRBV27,NA,TRBJ1-2,TGTGCCAGCAGTTTATCTGGGGGACGTGGCTACACCTTC,CASSLSGGRGYTF
NA,TRBV20-1,NA,TRBJ1-2,TGCAGTGCCCCTCGCTACACCTTC,CSAPRYTF
NA,TRBV30,NA,TRBJ2-6,TGTGCCGGGCACTCTGGGGCCAACGTCCTGACTTTC,CAGHSGANVLTF
NA,TRBV18,NA,TRBJ2-6,TGTGCCAGCTCGTCCGGGGCGGCCAACGTCCTGACTTTC,CASSSGAANVLTF
NA,TRBV2,NA,TRBJ2-5,TGTGCCAGCACGAGGTTACAAGAGACCCAGTACTTC,CASTRLQETQYF
TRBD1,TRBV5-1,NA,TRBJ2-7,TGCGCCAGCAGCTTACAGGGACAGGCCTACGAGCAGTACTTC,CASSLQGQAYEQYF
NA,TRBV6-2/TRBV6-3,NA,TRBJ1-1,TGTGCCAGCAGTAGAGGACGGGTGGAAGCTTTCTTT,CASSRGRVEAFF
NA,TRBV27,NA,TRBJ1-2,TGTGCCAGCAGTTTAATGCAGGGTTCTAACTATGGCTACACCTTC,CASSLMQGSNYGYTF
TRBD2,TRBV9,once,TRBJ2-6,TGTGCCAGCGGCGGGGGAGGGGACTCTGGGGCCAACGTCCTGACTTTC,CASGGGGDSGANVLTF
NA,TRBV14,NA,TRBJ1-4,TGTGCCAGCAGCCAATCGACAGGTGGGGGGGAAAAACTGTTTTTT,CASSQSTGGGEKLFF
TRBD1,TRBV7-8,NA,TRBJ2-7,TGTGCCAGCAGCCCGGACAGGGGGCAAGGCGAGCAGTACTTC,CASSPDRGQGEQYF